The 14 T cell receptor beta chains given below trace back to one sample, sequenced in a study of cytomegalovirus exposure and HLA in healthy donors. With 60 Vbeta and 13 Jbeta primers, the PCR was carried out. Measured with immunoSEQ multiplex PCR; TCRdb has only the in-frame clones, and not every one. The sample has 90,000 to 130,000 clones; about two thirds are singletons. Source material: PBMCs. These receptors were taken from a man between 25 and 39 years old in good health and CMV-seropositive.

The chain joins TRBV4-2 to TRBJ2-2; perhaps TRBD2 as D (5 bases). Trimming shortened V by 6 bases and J by 0 bases, and 8 bases separated the two germline ends. Germline V CDR1 and CDR2: LGHNA, YNFKEQ. This CDR3 spans 14 amino acids. The CDR3, as DNA: TGTGCCAGCAGAGAGGGCGCGAACACCGGGGAGCTGTTTTTT. As protein: CASREGANTGELFF.

This clone has a handful of counts. The chain employs TRBV21-1 and TRBJ2-7; the table's TRBD2 call for D was not verified on the DNA. TRBV21-1 is a pseudogene locus. CDR3 length: 19 amino acids. The CDR3 region has the DNA TGTGCCAGCAGCAAAGTTTCCCGGACTAGCGGGAGAAACCCCTACGAGCAGTACGTC. Protein: CASSKVSRTSGRNPYEQYV.

The V call is TRBV28, the J call TRBJ1-1; 9 bases fit TRBD1. The germline V gene encodes CDR1 MDHEN and CDR2 SYDVKM. This CDR3 comprises 16 residues. V shed 5 bases and J 7 bases; nucleotides not matched to a gene: 14. CDR3 amino acids: CASSDGDREREGEAFF. CDR3 nucleotide sequence: TGTGCCAGCAGTGATGGGGACAGGGAACGAGAGGGTGAAGCTTTCTTT.

The chain has TRBV19 and TRBJ2-4, with D possibly TRBD2 on 5 matching bases. V was pared by 1 base and J by 2 bases, with 18 bases between. CDR1 is LNHDA and CDR2 is SQIVND in the germline V gene (reference sequence). This CDR3 has 18 residues. CDR3 in DNA: TGTGCCAGTAGTATAGTATGGACGGGCCGGGGAACCAAAAACATTCAGTACTTC. Translating it yields CASSIVWTGRGTKNIQYF.

The chain combines TRBV28 with TRBJ1-5; D is undetermined. Germline loops: CDR1 MDHEN, CDR2 SYDVKM. V was shortened by 6 bases and J by 10 bases, with 22 bases between the two germline ends. CDR3 length: 15 residues. The CDR3 loop reads CASSQDAARISPQHF. The CDR3 DNA follows: TGTGCCAGCAGCCAAGATGCGGCCCGTATCAGCCCCCAGCATTTT.

V gene TRBV19 combines with J gene TRBJ2-3; maybe TRBD1 (5 bases). The germline gives CDR1 LNHDA, CDR2 SQIVND (reference sequence). The CDR3 has 14 residues. Trimming took 3 bases from V and 2 from J, leaving 9 bases between them. The DNA of the CDR3 is TGTGCCAGTAGTATTAAGGGGTCCACAGATACGCAGTATTTT. Amino acid sequence: CASSIKGSTDTQYF.

This chain uses TRBV21-1 with TRBJ1-2; the table's D gene call, TRBD1, was not cross checked with the DNA. TRBV21-1 is a pseudogene segment. The CDR3 spans 14 residues. The CDR3 protein is CASSKGTIGTCNTF. The CDR3 DNA is TGTGCCAGCAGCAAGGGAACTATAGGGACATGCAATACCTTC.

V and J are TRBV29-1 and TRBJ1-1; 9 nucleotides line up with TRBD1. The germline gives CDR1 SQVTM, CDR2 ANQGSEA. This CDR3 spans 14 amino acids. V gave up 4 bases and J gave up 5 bases; unmatched junction bases: 8. This chain's CDR3 is CSVGITGGRTEAFF. The CDR3 region has the DNA TGCAGCGTTGGTATAACAGGGGGCAGGACTGAAGCTTTCTTT.

The chain is built from TRBV6-1 and TRBJ2-2; D is perhaps TRBD2 (5 bases). Trimming shortened V by 4 bases and J by 7 bases, and 16 bases separated the two germline ends. The CDR3 contains 15 residues. The V gene's germline CDR1 is MNHNS and CDR2 SASEGT. This chain's CDR3 is CASSGGLHPGGELFF. The DNA for the CDR3 is TGTGCCAGCAGTGGAGGACTGCACCCTGGCGGGGAGCTGTTTTTT.

This clone showed up just a few times. The chain recombines TRBV9 with TRBJ1-2; 11 bases align to TRBD1. Germline assignment: CDR1 SGDLS and CDR2 YYNGEE. The CDR3 spans 15 residues. Losses at the gene ends were 2 bases for V and 6 bases for J; bases not matched to a gene: 6. CDR3 region: CASSVGQGATNGYTF. The CDR3 nucleotides are TGTGCCAGCAGCGTTGGACAGGGGGCGACCAATGGCTACACCTTC.

The gene calls are TRBV2 and TRBJ2-7; 11 positions match TRBD2. Looked up from germline, CDR1 is SNHLY and CDR2 is FYNNEI. Trimming at V came to 0 bases and at J to 2 bases, leaving 9 bases not matched to a gene. This CDR3 spans 18 amino acids. In nucleotides, the CDR3 is TGTGCCAGCAGTGAAGCGCTTCCGACTAGCGGGGTTACCTACGAGCAGTACTTC. It codes for CASSEALPTSGVTYEQYF.

The V call is TRBV5-5, the J call TRBJ1-2; 10 bases are shared with TRBD1. Germline CDR1 reads SGHKS; CDR2 reads YYEKEE (reference sequence). J gave up 8 bases and V 0 bases, and 10 bases lay outside the gene matches. The length of the CDR3 is 16 residues. The CDR3 region has the DNA TGTGCCAGCAGCTTGGACCCCGGGACAGGGGCGGGAGGCTACACCTTC. It yields the protein CASSLDPGTGAGGYTF.

Here the CDR3 reads CASSQELGRGDGTDTQYF. CDR3 nucleotides: TGTGCCAGCAGCCAAGAATTGGGGCGGGGAGATGGCACAGATACGCAGTATTTT. The V call is TRBV14, the J call TRBJ2-3; a weak D match, TRBD2 (6 bases). Trimming took off 0 bases at V and 1 base at J, with 17 bases between the two ends. The CDR3 is 18 amino acids. Germline V gene lookup returns CDR1 SGHDN and CDR2 FVKESK.

J is TRBJ2-3 and V is TRBV9; the match to TRBD2 covers 7 bases. Trimming took 0 bases from V and 4 from J; bases not matched to a gene: 2. The CDR3 runs 14 residues. Germline lookup yields CDR1 SGDLS and CDR2 YYNGEE. For the CDR3, the DNA is TGTGCCAGCAGCGTAGGTGGGGGGGCAGATACGCAGTATTTT. It is translated as CASSVGGGADTQYF.